The T cell receptor (beta chain) under discussion was sequenced for a study of shared clonotypes between healthy human individuals. On this clone: Its specificity is unknown.

Germline CDR1 and CDR2: SGHNT and YENEEA. Between the trimmed V and J ends, which lost 5 bases and 3 bases, there was a span of 20 bases. This CDR3 is 17 amino acids long. Ten immunoSEQ deep assay plates held the unsorted PBMC DNA. Some clones are missing from TCRdb's copy, which holds only in-frame ones; the method was immunoSEQ multiplex PCR. Seen here are some 450,000 clones, 60% to 80% observed once, and the top ten hold approximately 12%. Study-wide results and caveats: In having few donors, the study represented limited genetic and exposure-history diversity.

J is TRBJ1-5 and V is TRBV11-3; D unresolved. The receptor's source is a woman in her thirties or forties in good health. Some clones in this sample may be carry-over from other donors' samples. Material for sequencing was PBMCs. The CDR3 nucleotides read TGTGCCAGCAGCCCGAGAGGTGCCTGGGGTAACAATCAGCCCCAGCATTTT. Its translation: CASSPRGAWGNNQPQHF.